The T cell receptor (beta chain) under discussion was sequenced for a study of graft-versus-host responses after intestinal transplantation. The CDR3 totals 15 residues. The germline V gene has CDR1 SGDLS and CDR2 YYNGEE. V was trimmed by 4 bases and J by 2 bases, leaving 14 bases between them. As concerns this clone: The antigen is unknown.

The repertoire was sequenced with immunoSEQ multiplex PCR; TCRdb's copy has only in-frame clones and lacks some. This sample has about 40,000 clones; approximately 96% occur once, and the top ten carry about 0.54%. Study-level results: Patients with graft-donor T cell macrochimerism had high graft-versus-host to host-versus-graft clonal ratios in allografts. Early post-transplant HvG declines showed an association with peak circulating GvH clone levels.

The clonotype originates from a human donor who was the organ donor for an intestinal transplant. The chain uses TRBV9 and TRBJ2-3, with D perhaps matching TRBD2 (5 bases). The sequenced sample was unstimulated CD8+ T cells sorted from spleen or lymph node cells, obtained before transplant. The CDR3: CASSNRRGFTDTQYF. CDR3 DNA: TGTGCCAGCAGCAATCGACGGGGTTTCACAGATACGCAGTATTTT. The variable domain in full, with the rest retrieved from reference TRBV9 and TRBJ2-3, is DSGVTQTPKHLITATGQRVTLRCSPRSGDLSVYWYQQSLDQGLQFLIQYYNGEERAKGNILERFSAQQFPDLHSELNLSSLELGDSALYFCASSNRRGFTDTQYFGPGTRLTVL.